These 27 T cell receptor beta chains came from one sample sequenced in a study of blood T cell repertoires in COVID-19. The method was immunoSEQ multiplex PCR; TCRdb's version includes in-frame clones alone and lacks a portion of them. The sample has some 150,000 clones, approximately 82% seen once. The sample taken for sequencing was peripheral blood. The receptors shown here come from a woman aged 45-60 years with acute or convalescent COVID-19.

V gene TRBV29-1 combines with J gene TRBJ2-5, with a weak D call TRBD2 (5 bases). This CDR3 has 13 amino acids. The germline CDR1 and CDR2 sequences are SQVTM and ANQGSEA. Trimming stripped 6 bases from V and 1 base from J, with 12 bases between. CDR3 nucleotide sequence: TGCAGCGTCTACGGGATGCCCCAAGAGACCCAGTACTTC. Protein sequence: CSVYGMPQETQYF. The full variable domain, with the rest looked up from reference TRBV29-1 and TRBJ2-5, is SAVISQKPSRDICQRGTSLTIQCQVDSQVTMMFWYRQQPGQSLTLIATANQGSEATYESGFVIDKFPISRPNLTFSTLTVSNMSPEDSSIYLCSVYGMPQETQYFGPGTRLLVL.

The chain recombines TRBV6-2 or TRBV6-3 with TRBJ1-1; no definite D call. The V and J ends lost 4 bases and 0 bases respectively, with 18 bases between them. The CDR3 is 17 amino acids. The V gene's germline CDR1 is MNHEY and CDR2 SVGEGT. The CDR3 coding sequence is TGTGCCAGCAGTTGGTCTTCGGAGGGCGAAGTGAACACTGAAGCTTTCTTT. Protein sequence: CASSWSSEGEVNTEAFF.

The V and J genes are TRBV4-3 and TRBJ2-3; 11 nucleotides line up with TRBD2. CDR1 and CDR2 from the germline V gene are LGHNA and YSLEER. CDR3 length: 15 amino acids. The V and J ends lost 4 bases and 4 bases, in that order; junction bases with no gene match: 4. The CDR3 nucleotides read TGCGCCAGCAGCCCTTTAGCGGGGGGGGCAGATACGCAGTATTTT. Protein sequence: CASSPLAGGADTQYF.

This chain joins TRBV18 and TRBJ1-6; 8 bases align to TRBD1. With V trimmed by 2 bases and J by 9 bases, 6 bases remained unmatched. Germline CDR1 is KGHSH and CDR2 is LQKENI. There are 15 residues in the CDR3. The CDR3 DNA reads TGTGCCAGCTCACCAGGGACAGGTGACAGTTCACCCCTCCACTTT. Translated, it gives CASSPGTGDSSPLHF.

About this clone: This same CDR3 is encoded by further DNA sequences in the sample. This chain joins TRBV2 and TRBJ1-5; TRBD1 matches 8 bases. Germline trimming cut 2 bases from V and 0 bases from J; bases unmatched to any gene: 3. Germline V gene data show CDR1 as SNHLY and CDR2 as FYNNEI. This CDR3 is built from 16 residues. CDR3 sequence: CASSEQGAYSNQPQHF. The CDR3 coding sequence is TGTGCCAGCAGTGAACAGGGGGCGTATAGCAATCAGCCCCAGCATTTT.

The rearrangement links TRBV11-2 to TRBJ2-7; tentatively, D is TRBD1 (6 bases). This CDR3 is 13 amino acids long. Trimming stripped 4 bases from V and 6 bases from J, with 13 bases between. Germline V CDR1 and CDR2: SGHAT, FQNNGV. The CDR3 region is CASSSRARGEQYF. The CDR3 DNA is TGTGCCAGCAGCTCACGGGCCAGGGGCGAGCAGTACTTC.

This sequence joins TRBV19 and TRBJ2-7; 11 positions agree with TRBD2. CDR1 and CDR2 from the germline V gene are LNHDA and SQIVND (reference sequence). The CDR3 is 18 amino acids. The V gene end was trimmed by 3 bases and the J gene end by 2 bases; junction bases not matched to a gene: 12. CDR3: CASSIIATGTSGPYEQYF. The CDR3 nucleotides are TGTGCCAGTAGTATTATTGCGACCGGGACTAGCGGCCCCTACGAGCAGTACTTC. The full variable domain, in which reference TRBV19 and TRBJ2-7 provide the parts outside the CDR3, is DGGITQSPKYLFRKEGQNVTLSCEQNLNHDAMYWYRQDPGQGLRLIYYSQIVNDFQKGDIAEGYSVSREKKESFPLTVTSAQKNPTAFYLCASSIIATGTSGPYEQYFGPGTRLTVT.

The chain employs TRBV3-1 (or the pseudogene TRBV3-2) and TRBJ1-1; no clear D. Per the germline V gene, CDR1 is LGHDT and CDR2 is YNNKEL (reference sequence). Trimming cost V 3 bases and J 3 bases, with 11 bases left between them. The CDR3 sequence is 14 residues long. CDR3 sequence reads: CASSHSSLDTEAFF. DNA for the CDR3: TGTGCCAGCAGCCATTCCAGTCTAGACACTGAAGCTTTCTTT.

The chain joins TRBV7-2 to TRBJ1-2, with D tentatively TRBD1 (5 bases). Germline CDR1 reads SGHTA; CDR2 reads FQGNSA. The CDR3 runs to 13 residues. Trimming stripped 5 bases from V and 1 base from J, with 8 bases between. CDR3 sequence: CASSQDSNYGYTF. DNA of the CDR3: TGTGCCAGCAGCCAAGACAGTAACTATGGCTACACCTTC.

This clone was counted once. This sequence joins TRBV7-2 and TRBJ2-3; tentative D call: TRBD2 (5 bases). V was pared by 2 bases and J by 4 bases, with 13 bases between. CDR1 and CDR2 (germline): SGHTA, FQGNSA. This CDR3 contains 15 residues. CDR3 nucleotides: TGTGCCAGCAGCTTACAAGGGCGGGTCCCAGATACGCAGTATTTT. This codes for CASSLQGRVPDTQYF.

The V and J genes are TRBV9 and TRBJ2-2; D might be TRBD1 (6 bases). The germline gives CDR1 SGDLS, CDR2 YYNGEE. The CDR3 has 13 amino acids. Trimming took off 2 bases at V and 6 bases at J, with 8 bases between the two ends. This CDR3 reads CASSVQGSGELFF. In nucleotides, the CDR3 is TGTGCCAGCAGCGTTCAGGGGTCCGGGGAGCTGTTTTTT.

This rearrangement joins TRBV5-1 to TRBJ1-1; D is uncertain. CDR1 is SGHRS, CDR2 YFSETQ, per germline. Trimming pared 5 bases from V and 1 base from J, leaving 12 bases between. This CDR3 has 14 amino acids. The DNA of the CDR3 is TGCGCCAGCAGTGAAATCTCCGGGAACACTGAAGCTTTCTTT. The encoded protein is CASSEISGNTEAFF.

V and J are TRBV7-8 and TRBJ2-7; the D gene is possibly TRBD2 (6 bases). V gave up 4 bases and J gave up 7 bases, with 14 bases separating them. This CDR3 comprises 13 residues. Germline V CDR1 and CDR2: SGHVS, FQNEAQ. CDR3 loop: CASSSQTSLEQYF. The CDR3 DNA sequence: TGTGCCAGCAGCTCGCAGACTAGTCTTGAGCAGTACTTC. The variable domain in full, with the rest retrieved from reference TRBV7-8 and TRBJ2-7, is GAGVSQSPRYKVAKRGQDVALRCDPISGHVSLFWYQQALGQGPEFLTYFQNEAQLDKSGLPSDRFFAERPEGSVSTLKIQRTQQEDSAVYLCASSSQTSLEQYFGPGTRLTVT.

The chain carries TRBV28 and TRBJ2-3; TRBD1 is a possible D gene (5 bases). CDR1 is MDHEN, CDR2 SYDVKM, per germline. V was clipped by 6 bases and J by 3 bases, with 19 bases between them. The CDR3 covers 16 residues. In nucleotides, the CDR3 is TGTGCCAGCAGCACAATGGGGAAGGGGTATACAGATACGCAGTATTTT. Encoded protein: CASSTMGKGYTDTQYF. Using reference TRBV28 and TRBJ2-3 for the parts outside the CDR3, the full variable domain is DVKVTQSSRYLVKRTGEKVFLECVQDMDHENMFWYRQDPGLGLRLIYFSYDVKMKEKGDIPEGYSVSREKKERFSLILESASTNQTSMYLCASSTMGKGYTDTQYFGPGTRLTVL.

This rearrangement joins TRBV6-2 or TRBV6-3 to TRBJ2-5; 7 nucleotides match TRBD2. The length of the CDR3 is 17 residues. V lost 5 bases and J lost 7; bases outside the gene matches: 19. From germline, CDR1 is MNHEY and CDR2 SVGEGT. Here the CDR3 reads CASSPLGDSGSRGTQYF. DNA for the CDR3: TGTGCCAGCAGTCCCCTCGGGGATAGCGGGTCGAGGGGGACCCAGTACTTC.

The V call is TRBV5-8, the J call TRBJ1-2, with D perhaps matching TRBD1 (5 bases). This CDR3 region has 13 residues. V lost 3 bases, J lost 4 bases, and 10 bases lay in between. Germline CDR1 and CDR2: SGHTS and YDEGEE. This CDR3 is CASSSPDSYGYTF. The CDR3 nucleotides read TGTGCCAGCAGCTCCCCCGACAGCTATGGCTACACCTTC.

The chain combines TRBV7-9 with TRBJ2-2; D gene uncertain. In germline, CDR1 is SEHNR, CDR2 FQNEAQ (reference sequence). The CDR3 contains 13 residues. V dropped 2 bases and J dropped 4 bases, with 5 bases sitting between them. Here the CDR3 reads CASSLLLTGELFF. Here the CDR3 DNA reads TGTGCCAGCAGCTTATTACTCACCGGGGAGCTGTTTTTT. Combining the CDR3 with reference TRBV7-9 and TRBJ2-2 gives the whole variable domain DTGVSQNPRHKITKRGQNVTFRCDPISEHNRLYWYRQTLGQGPEFLTYFQNEAQLEKSRLLSDRFSAERPKGSFSTLEIQRTEQGDSAMYLCASSLLLTGELFFGEGSRLTVL.

The chain couples TRBV19 to TRBJ1-5, with D tentatively TRBD1 (5 bases). This CDR3 spans 14 amino acids. Germline CDR1 reads LNHDA; CDR2 reads SQIVND (reference sequence). Trimming shortened V by 3 bases and J by 6 bases, and 12 bases separated the two germline ends. The CDR3 reads CASSIYPGVQPQHF. The CDR3 DNA is TGTGCCAGTAGTATTTATCCGGGGGTTCAGCCCCAGCATTTT.

The chain joins TRBV21-1 to TRBJ2-3; TRBD1 is the table's D call and was not checked against the DNA. TRBV21-1 is a recognized pseudogene. The CDR3 extends over 15 amino acids. This CDR3 reads CASSKGDRRADTQYF. CDR3 nucleotide sequence: TGTGCCAGCAGCAAAGGTGACAGACGGGCAGATACGCAGTATTTT.

In this sample, this clone turned up a few times. The CDR3 sequence: CASRLDRGNEKLFF. In DNA form, the CDR3 reads TGTGCCAGCAGGCTAGACAGGGGAAATGAAAAACTGTTTTTT. V usage is TRBV28 and J usage is TRBJ1-4, with 8 bases identical to TRBD1. The CDR3 runs 14 residues. CDR1 MDHEN and CDR2 SYDVKM come from the germline V gene. V was clipped by 6 bases and J by 5 bases; unmatched bases: 5. The complete variable domain, with remaining parts taken from reference TRBV28 and TRBJ1-4, reads DVKVTQSSRYLVKRTGEKVFLECVQDMDHENMFWYRQDPGLGLRLIYFSYDVKMKEKGDIPEGYSVSREKKERFSLILESASTNQTSMYLCASRLDRGNEKLFFGSGTQLSVL.

Here the CDR3 reads CASSLKFRAVQETQYF. The CDR3, as DNA: TGTGCCAGCAGTTTAAAGTTCCGAGCGGTCCAAGAGACCCAGTACTTC. The chain is built from TRBV27 and TRBJ2-5; possibly TRBD2 for D (5 bases). The CDR3 contains 16 residues. Deletions cut 2 bases from V and 1 base from J, with 14 bases between. CDR1 is MNHEY and CDR2 is SMNVEV in the germline V gene (reference sequence).

This clone was observed once. The gene calls are TRBV18 and TRBJ2-7; no firm D call. Germline CDR1 KGHSH, CDR2 LQKENI. Trimming removed 2 bases from V and 2 bases from J, with 7 bases in between. This CDR3 has 13 residues. The CDR3 spells CASSPAIPYEQYF. For the CDR3, the DNA is TGTGCCAGCTCACCAGCTATCCCCTACGAGCAGTACTTC.

The CDR3 loop reads CASSWGTGRITEAFF. Here the CDR3 DNA reads TGTGCCAGCAGCTGGGGGACAGGGAGGATCACTGAAGCTTTCTTT. V gene TRBV11-2 combines with J gene TRBJ1-1; 9 bases are shared with TRBD1. Trimming took 4 bases from V and 4 from J; bases not matched to a gene: 7. The CDR3 runs to 15 residues. The germline V gene has CDR1 SGHAT and CDR2 FQNNGV.

This sequence joins TRBV2 and TRBJ2-7; a possible D gene is TRBD1 (5 bases). Between the trimmed V and J ends, which lost 6 bases and 3 bases, there was a span of 15 bases. The CDR3 has 14 residues. In germline, CDR1 is SNHLY, CDR2 FYNNEI. The CDR3, as DNA: TGTGCCAGCAGGAGAAGACCGCAGGGCTACGAGCAGTACTTC. The encoded protein is CASRRRPQGYEQYF.

The rearrangement links TRBV5-1 to TRBJ2-1; the match to TRBD2 covers 9 bases. Germline CDR1 and CDR2: SGHRS and YFSETQ. Unmatched junction bases numbered 5, after V lost 1 base and J lost 9 bases. The CDR3 is 14 residues long. The CDR3 reads CASSLLETSGEQFF. CDR3 DNA: TGCGCCAGCAGCTTGTTGGAGACTAGCGGTGAGCAGTTCTTC.

The chain couples TRBV19 to TRBJ2-7; TRBD2 matches at 14 bases. From germline, CDR1 is LNHDA and CDR2 SQIVND (reference sequence). CDR3 length: 15 amino acids. Trimming took 0 bases from V and 8 from J; bases not matched to a gene: 3. CDR3 in DNA: TGTGCCAGTAGTATAGATGGACTAGCGGGAGGACAGCAGTACTTC. Protein product: CASSIDGLAGGQQYF.

The chain has TRBV3-1 (or the pseudogene TRBV3-2) and TRBJ1-2; the match to TRBD1 covers 8 bases. The CDR3 sequence is 16 residues long. The J segment lost 6 bases and the V segment lost 2 bases, leaving 11 bases of the junction unmatched. Germline V CDR1 and CDR2: LGHDT, YNNKEL (reference sequence). CDR3 in amino acids: CASSQLTGAGRDGYTF. CDR3 coding DNA: TGTGCCAGCAGCCAACTGACAGGGGCGGGGCGGGATGGCTACACCTTC.